The rows below give T cell receptor beta chains drawn from one sample of a study of CD8 T cells in Susac syndrome. One entry per CDR3 protein, called by TCRdb with MiXCR from the immunoSEQ multiplex PCR reads. The repertoire holds some 110,000 distinct CDR3 sequences, with roughly 94% as singletons. Sequencing input: CD8+ T cells from PBMCs. The receptors derive from a human donor with Susac syndrome. Each CDR3 is given with its conserved first and last residue. D genes are given only for firm matches. Only part of the rows carry a size: once, few, many, or a class if the clone is expanded.

d_call j_call v_call clone_size cdr3_aa cdr3_nt
NA TRBJ2-7 TRBV29-1 once CSVVRGRGNEQYF TGCAGCGTTGTTCGGGGGAGGGGGAACGAGCAGTACTTC
NA TRBJ2-1 TRBV3-1 once CASSQEGLGEQFF TGTGCCAGCAGCCAAGAAGGGCTGGGTGAGCAGTTCTTC
TRBD2 TRBJ2-7 TRBV7-8 NA CASSPPAGGPYEQYF TGTGCCAGCAGCCCCCCAGCGGGGGGCCCCTACGAGCAGTACTTC
NA TRBJ1-5 TRBV19 NA CASSIDRKARGNQPQHF TGTGCCAGTAGTATAGATAGGAAAGCTCGTGGCAATCAGCCCCAGCATTTT
NA TRBJ1-1 TRBV9 NA CASSVVGASGTEAFF TGTGCCAGCAGCGTAGTAGGGGCCTCGGGCACTGAAGCTTTCTTT
NA TRBJ1-2 TRBV6-5 NA CASSYSAGTNYGYTF TGTGCCAGCAGTTACTCAGCAGGGACCAACTATGGCTACACCTTC
TRBD2 TRBJ2-7 TRBV7-9 NA CASSLVPAGGPIEQYF TGTGCCAGCAGCTTAGTACCAGCGGGGGGGCCGATCGAGCAGTACTTC
NA TRBJ1-1 TRBV7-9 NA CASSWITGTNTEAFF TGTGCCAGCAGCTGGATAACAGGGACGAACACTGAAGCTTTCTTT
NA TRBJ2-3 TRBV20-1 NA CSARPGTTDTQYF TGCAGTGCCAGGCCGGGAACCACAGATACGCAGTATTTT
NA TRBJ2-4 TRBV6-9 few CASAVGDSLAKNIQYF TGTGCCAGCGCAGTCGGAGACAGCTTAGCCAAAAACATTCAGTACTTC
NA TRBJ2-2 TRBV7-9 NA CASSFPGGTGELFF TGTGCCAGCAGCTTTCCCGGGGGCACCGGGGAGCTGTTTTTT
NA TRBJ2-5 TRBV5-6 NA CASSETSTETQYF TGTGCCAGCAGCGAGACAAGTACGGAGACCCAGTACTTC
TRBD1 TRBJ2-3 TRBV12-3/TRBV12-4 NA CASAGQGFTDTQYF TGTGCCAGCGCTGGACAGGGCTTCACAGATACGCAGTATTTT
TRBD1 TRBJ2-2 TRBV7-3 NA CASSLMRDRGDTGELFF TGTGCCAGCAGCTTAATGCGGGACAGGGGGGACACCGGGGAGCTGTTTTTT
TRBD1 TRBJ2-2 TRBV5-1 once CATPAPDRDGELFF TGCGCCACCCCAGCTCCGGACAGGGACGGGGAGCTGTTTTTT
NA TRBJ2-7 TRBV6-1 NA CASSEIGGYEQYF TGTGCCAGCAGTGAGATAGGGGGGTACGAGCAGTACTTC
NA TRBJ2-1 TRBV9 NA CASSTPRAGGRNEQFF TGTGCCAGCAGCACCCCGAGGGCAGGGGGGAGGAATGAGCAGTTCTTC
NA TRBJ1-2 TRBV29-1 NA CSVEPTAGTNYGYTF TGCAGCGTTGAGCCCACGGCAGGGACCAACTATGGCTACACCTTC
TRBD1 TRBJ2-7 TRBV5-1 NA CASSHPPEQGGYEQYF TGCGCCAGCAGCCACCCGCCGGAACAGGGGGGCTACGAGCAGTACTTC
TRBD1 TRBJ1-1 TRBV27 once CASSTGEANTEAFF TGTGCCAGCAGTACAGGGGAGGCGAACACTGAAGCTTTCTTT
NA TRBJ2-5 TRBV2 NA CASPGGPETQYF TGTGCCAGCCCAGGTGGCCCGGAGACCCAGTACTTC
NA TRBJ2-6 TRBV7-9 NA CASSSRDDWAGANVLTF TGTGCCAGCAGCTCCCGGGACGACTGGGCTGGGGCCAACGTCCTGACTTTC
NA TRBJ2-2 TRBV4-1 NA CASSQDPTVGELFF TGCGCCAGCAGCCAAGACCCAACGGTCGGGGAGCTGTTTTTT
TRBD1 TRBJ1-2 TRBV28 once CASSLTGQLTDYTF TGTGCCAGCAGTTTAACGGGACAGCTTACCGACTACACCTTC
NA TRBJ1-2 TRBV20-1 NA CSARYGRNGYTF TGCAGTGCTAGATATGGGAGGAATGGCTACACCTTC
TRBD1 TRBJ1-2 TRBV6-5 NA CASSWGTEGGYTF TGTGCCAGCAGTTGGGGGACAGAAGGTGGCTACACCTTC
NA TRBJ1-6 TRBV6-5 NA CASSYSGPRGYNSPLHF TGTGCCAGCAGTTACTCAGGGCCCCGGGGATACAATTCACCCCTCCACTTT
TRBD2 TRBJ2-3 TRBV29-1 NA CSSAGLAGGPSTDTQYF TGCAGCTCCGCGGGGCTAGCGGGGGGGCCGAGCACAGATACGCAGTATTTT
NA TRBJ2-5 TRBV7-3 NA CASSLEPDWETQYF TGTGCCAGCAGCTTGGAACCCGACTGGGAGACCCAGTACTTC
NA TRBJ1-5 TRBV23-1 NA CASSQSGVSGALGPQHF TGCGCCAGCAGTCAATCGGGCGTCAGTGGGGCTTTAGGGCCCCAGCATTTT
NA TRBJ2-3 TRBV14 NA CASSQATRPTDTQYF TGTGCCAGCAGCCAAGCGACTAGACCCACAGATACGCAGTATTTT
NA TRBJ1-5 TRBV3-1 NA CASSVGAGQPQHF TGTGCCAGCAGCGTGGGGGCAGGTCAGCCCCAGCATTTT
TRBD1 TRBJ2-1 TRBV15 NA CATSRVRGQAREQFF TGTGCCACCAGCAGGGTTCGGGGACAGGCACGCGAGCAGTTCTTC
TRBD1 TRBJ2-1 TRBV27 NA CASSFGTGYGEQFF TGTGCCAGCAGTTTTGGGACAGGGTATGGTGAGCAGTTCTTC
NA TRBJ2-3 TRBV27 few CASSSPGDTQYF TGTGCCAGCAGTTCCCCTGGAGATACGCAGTATTTT
NA TRBJ2-1 TRBV3-1 NA CASSQVVSGEQFF TGTGCCAGCAGCCAAGTAGTGAGTGGTGAGCAGTTCTTC
NA TRBJ2-2 TRBV9 NA CASSVDRAGELFF TGTGCCAGCAGCGTAGACAGGGCCGGGGAGCTGTTTTTT
TRBD1 TRBJ2-5 TRBV2 NA CASSERRGWTGDETQYF TGTGCCAGCAGTGAAAGGAGGGGCTGGACAGGGGACGAGACCCAGTACTTC
TRBD1 TRBJ2-7 TRBV20-1 once CSASGQALSYEQYF TGCAGTGCTAGTGGACAGGCCCTCTCCTACGAGCAGTACTTC
NA TRBJ2-3 TRBV9 NA CASSVGSGGNTDTQYF TGTGCCAGCAGCGTAGGTTCCGGGGGCAACACAGATACGCAGTATTTT
NA TRBJ2-3 TRBV18 few CASSPPSTDTQYF TGTGCCAGCTCACCACCATCGACAGATACGCAGTATTTT
TRBD2 TRBJ2-1 TRBV9 NA CASSGGGGAYNEQFF TGTGCCAGCAGCGGCGGCGGGGGGGCCTACAATGAGCAGTTCTTC
TRBD1 TRBJ1-2 TRBV6-5 NA CASTASTGDYGYTF TGTGCCAGCACGGCGTCGACAGGGGACTATGGCTACACCTTC
NA TRBJ2-2 TRBV6-5 NA CASSYVGTGELFF TGTGCCAGCAGTTACGTGGGGACCGGGGAGCTGTTTTTT
NA TRBJ2-3 TRBV6-6 NA CASNHGGTDTQYF TGTGCCAGCAACCACGGAGGGACAGATACGCAGTATTTT